These 5 T cell receptor beta chains were all obtained from the same sample, sequenced in a study of blood T cells in healthy people across ages. For the second PCR, which ran for about 7 to 12 cycles, a sample-barcoded 5' primer and a J-beta primer mix were used. A single record per CDR3 protein comes from TCRdb applying MiXCR to the 5' RACE reads. This table holds 1.5 million to 2 million distinct CDR3 sequences, roughly 27% found once. Sequencing was carried out using blood. These receptors were collected from a woman in her thirties in good health.

Remarks on this clonotype: Germline and junction disagree at one end, which may indicate a read error. The chain uses TRBV18 and TRBJ2-5, with no clear D. Per the germline V gene, CDR1 is KGHSH and CDR2 is LQKENI. The CDR3 runs to 13 residues. The CDR3 region has the DNA TGTGCCAGCTCATCGACTGCTCAAGGGACCCAGTACTTC. This codes for CASSSTAQGTQYF.

The rearrangement joins TRBV7-2 to TRBJ1-2; D remains unclear. Germline lookup yields CDR1 SGHTA and CDR2 FQGNSA. The germline V and J ends were trimmed by 6 bases and 5 bases, with 19 bases remaining between them. The CDR3 runs to 15 residues. CDR3 residues: CASRTQATSGYGYTF. The CDR3, as DNA: TGTGCCAGCAGAACCCAGGCTACCTCGGGGTATGGCTACACCTTC.

This clonotype has just a few counts. The junction shows a germline mismatch at one end, possibly a read error. The chain couples TRBV29-1 to TRBJ2-3; 8 nucleotides align to TRBD1. CDR1 is SQVTM and CDR2 is ANQGSEA in the germline V gene. The CDR3 runs to 14 residues. The CDR3 coding sequence is TGCAGCGATCGGACAGGGTTGGGCACGGATACGCAGTATTTT. Protein sequence: CSDRTGLGTDTQYF.

As regards this clonotype: One end of the junction varies from germline; a read error may be responsible. This rearrangement joins TRBV5-1 to TRBJ2-5; TRBD1 agrees at 12 bases. The CDR3 contains 15 residues. CDR1 and CDR2 (germline): SGHRS, YFSETQ. The CDR3, as DNA: TGTGCCAGCAGCTCCGGGACAGGGGGCAAAGAGACCCAGTACTTC. Encoded protein: CASSSGTGGKETQYF.

This clonotype appeared a few times. The chain carries TRBV9 and TRBJ2-7; 7 nucleotides line up with TRBD2. CDR1 is SGDLS, CDR2 YYNGEE, per germline. J gave up 5 bases and V 4 bases, and 12 bases lay outside the gene matches. The CDR3 is made up of 15 amino acids. CDR3 sequence reads: CASSPRPTGGDEQYF. Written as DNA, the CDR3 is TGTGCCAGCAGCCCTCGACCAACGGGGGGTGACGAGCAGTACTTC.